What follows are 12 T cell receptor beta chains derived from one specimen sequenced in a study of beta chain features in type 1 diabetes. As every portion of the isolated RNA was reverse transcribed, the sequencing read expressed TCRB transcripts. Libraries were prepared by immunoSEQ multiplex PCR; TCRdb keeps only in-frame clonotypes and omits some of them. The repertoire holds about 320,000 clones, around 13% seen once, with approximately 7% in the top ten. Sequenced input: central memory CD4+ T cells from blood. The receptors were sampled from a man younger than 45 in good health.

This clone was detected a few times. J is TRBJ1-3 and V is TRBV19, with D hard to call. The CDR3 extends over 16 amino acids. V was pared by 4 bases and J by 0 bases, with 13 bases between. Germline V gene data show CDR1 as LNHDA and CDR2 as SQIVND (reference sequence). CDR3 residues: CASSTPGGYSGNTIYF. The DNA for the CDR3 is TGTGCCAGTAGTACCCCGGGCGGCTACTCTGGAAACACCATATATTTT.

This chain links TRBV9 with TRBJ2-1; D is undetermined. In germline, CDR1 is SGDLS, CDR2 YYNGEE. The CDR3 covers 14 residues. With 0 bases removed from V and 6 bases from J, the gap between germline ends came to 10 bases. Here the CDR3 reads CASSVGRRTNEQFF. Written as DNA, the CDR3 is TGTGCCAGCAGCGTAGGTCGCAGGACCAATGAGCAGTTCTTC.

This clone was counted only a few times. V and J are TRBV6-5 and TRBJ1-2; 7 bases fit TRBD1. The CDR3 sequence is 13 residues long. Germline V gene sequence: CDR1 MNHEY, CDR2 SVGAGI. V lost 6 bases to trimming and J lost 0 bases; unmatched junction nucleotides: 1. CDR3 in DNA: TGTGCCAGCAGAGGGACAGCTAACTATGGCTACACCTTC. Translation: CASRGTANYGYTF.

This clone was counted ten times or more. This rearrangement joins TRBV28 to TRBJ1-4, with D perhaps TRBD1 (6 bases). V was cut by 8 bases and J by 7 bases, with 17 bases left in between. This CDR3 has 14 amino acids. Per the germline V gene, CDR1 is MDHEN and CDR2 is SYDVKM. The CDR3 is CASSIAGALEKLFF. For the CDR3, the DNA is TGTGCCAGCTCCATAGCAGGGGCTCTTGAAAAACTGTTTTTT.

In this sample, this clone turned up a few times. The rearrangement joins TRBV6-1 to TRBJ2-3, with 9 nucleotides matching TRBD2. The CDR3 consists of 15 residues. CDR1 and CDR2 from the germline V gene are MNHNS and SASEGT. J gave up 5 bases and V 4 bases, and 7 bases lay outside the gene matches. The CDR3 bases are TGTGCCAGCAGTGGGCGACTAGCGGCCCAAGATACGCAGTATTTT. Translated: CASSGRLAAQDTQYF.

This clone was seen a few times. V is TRBV6-1 and J is TRBJ1-2; 8 bases map to TRBD1. Per the germline V gene, CDR1 is MNHNS and CDR2 is SASEGT. There are 13 residues in the CDR3. With 4 bases clipped from V and 6 bases from J, the junction kept 4 bases outside the gene matches. The CDR3 DNA reads TGTGCCAGCAGTGGCGACAGGGGTAATGGCTACACCTTC. Protein sequence: CASSGDRGNGYTF.

This clone turned up a few times. The gene calls are TRBV4-2 and TRBJ1-2; no firm D call. The CDR3 sequence is 12 residues long. CDR1 and CDR2 (germline): LGHNA, YNFKEQ. Trimming removed 1 base from V and 7 bases from J, with 7 bases in between. The CDR3 loop is CASSQVKGGYTF. The CDR3 nucleotides are TGTGCCAGCAGCCAAGTGAAGGGTGGCTACACCTTC.

This clone was observed a handful of times. This sample includes further DNA sequences coding for the same CDR3. The rearrangement uses TRBV9 and TRBJ2-3, with D unclear. From germline, CDR1 is SGDLS and CDR2 YYNGEE. With 4 bases removed from V and 0 bases from J, the gap between germline ends came to 9 bases. This CDR3 is 14 amino acids long. The CDR3 region has the DNA TGTGCCAGCAGCCCAACGACTAGCACAGATACGCAGTATTTT. Its protein product is CASSPTTSTDTQYF.

As to this clone: This specimen includes other DNA sequences encoding the same CDR3. The V and J genes are TRBV4-3 and TRBJ2-1; D perhaps matches TRBD2 (7 bases). V lost 0 bases and J lost 3, with 9 bases in between. The length of the CDR3 is 15 residues. Germline CDR1 reads LGHNA; CDR2 reads YSLEER. CDR3 sequence: CASSQEGGGYNEQFF. CDR3 coding DNA: TGCGCCAGCAGCCAAGAAGGGGGGGGCTACAATGAGCAGTTCTTC.

The rearrangement joins TRBV4-1 to TRBJ1-6, with D maybe TRBD1 (5 bases). The CDR3 spans 16 residues. In germline, CDR1 is MGHRA, CDR2 YSYEKL. Trimming left V 4 bases short and J 10 bases short, with 20 bases between. CDR3 DNA: TGCGCCAGCAGCCTAGGACCGCTTGGGACTCAATCACCCCTCCACTTT. Amino acids: CASSLGPLGTQSPLHF.

In this sample, this clone turned up many times. The rearrangement uses TRBV5-1 and TRBJ1-3, with D possibly TRBD1 on 6 matching bases. Germline V CDR1 and CDR2: SGHRS, YFSETQ. The CDR3 spans 17 residues. Between the trimmed V and J ends, which lost 0 bases and 1 base, there was a span of 14 bases. In nucleotides, the CDR3 is TGCGCCAGCAGCTTGGGAGGCGGGACACCATCTGGAAACACCATATATTTT. Protein: CASSLGGGTPSGNTIYF.

The chain recombines TRBV7-2 with TRBJ2-1, with 13 nucleotides matching TRBD2. In germline, CDR1 is SGHTA, CDR2 FQGNSA. The V gene end was trimmed by 5 bases and the J gene end by 7 bases; junction bases not matched to a gene: 11. CDR3 length: 17 amino acids. The CDR3 DNA is TGTGCCAGCAGCCCTACCGCACCGGGACTAGCGGGGAATGAGCAGTTCTTC. This sequence encodes CASSPTAPGLAGNEQFF.